This T cell receptor beta chain came from a study of memory CD4+ T cells and cytomegalovirus serostatus (dated by TCRdb to about 2019). Describing the broader study: The roughly 35 healthy Belgian adults in the cohort included 9 who were CMV seropositive and 24 who were CMV seronegative. To replicate a published TCR-based CMV serostatus classifier, the study sequenced CD4+ memory TCRbeta repertoires from a Belgian cohort whose cytomegalovirus serostatus was known. Overall study results and their limits: Of more than 150 previously reported CMV-associated TCRbeta sequences, around 67 appeared in the CD4+ memory repertoires, each in one to five individuals. CMV serostatus prediction reached a median bootstrapped AUC of about 0.96 with the original framework and 0.75 to 0.92 with a US-trained random forest. Unlike the original study, which covered naive and memory CD4+ and CD8+ populations, the Belgian study sequenced only CD4+CD45RO+ memory cells. The results were read as suggesting that the CMV-associated TCR signature is, for the most part, present in the CD4+ memory repertoire. The original-framework classifier achieved a median bootstrapped AUC of approximately 0.96 with a 95% CI of 0.76-1.00 on the Belgian cohort.

With regard to this clone: It lacks a known antigen. Base qualities are not recorded, but no much larger clone differs from it by a single base.

Single viable CD3+CD4+CD8-CD45RO+ cells were sorted as memory CD4+ T cells on a FACSAria II. To determine CMV serostatus, a Roche Elecsys assay was used that detects serum IgG against CMV pp150, pp28, p38 and p52. Once the samples were thawed, total CD4+ T cells were enriched through positive selection using CD4 magnetic microbeads. The samples came from a separate study whose specific focus was interrogating the CD4+ T cell memory repertoire. Following standard operating procedures, peripheral blood mononuclear cells were isolated and cryopreserved, while serum was kept at -80 degrees C. The staining relied on CD3-PerCP (BW264/56), CD4-APC (RPA-T4), CD45RO-PE (UCHT1) and CD8-Pacific Orange (3B5) antibodies, and Sytox blue was used to exclude non-viable cells. Relative to germline, V is missing 5 bases and J is missing 1 base, with 0 bases of the junction outside any gene match. Taken from cysteine to phenylalanine, the CDR3 has 13 residues. Only the CDR3 DNA stays, 39 bases, in frame from base 1. The germline V gene supplies CDR1 SGHAT and CDR2 FQNNGV.

Genomic DNA was extracted from sorted cells with the Quick-DNA Microprep Kit. Amplification of TCRbeta DNA was done with the immunoSEQ hsTCRbeta kit, following the protocol from the manufacturer. An Illumina MiSeq instrument was used to sequence the TCRbeta libraries. On the study's bioinformatics: Removing out-of-frame sequences left 2 million to 2.5 million distinct TCRbeta sequences, an average of about 73,000 per individual. Each individual was scored using the number of 150 to 200 previously reported CMV-associated TCRbeta sequences that the individual carried and the total number of productive distinct TCRbeta sequences. A beta-binomial model was reimplemented in Python, and scikit-learn random forests with default parameters were trained on US cohort data. Classifier performance on the Belgian cohort was reported as the median AUC with percentile confidence intervals calculated over 10,000 bootstrap iterations. The table was pulled from immuneACCESS by TCRdb, which kept in-frame rearrangements only. Such tables lose some clones; where checked, under half of the loss comes from unresolved V genes, and the rest has no known cause. V and J calls plus clone size are reproduced from that table; the DNA served to infer D and trimming. The sample profile shows tens of thousands of clones; about 81% of them were found once. Jointly, the top ten make up around 0.68% of the sample.

The clonotype originates from an adult in good health and CMV-seronegative. Sequenced material: memory CD4+ T cells from blood. Rearrangement joined TRBV11-2 to TRBJ2-3, with TRBD2 identical over 7 junction bases. The nucleotide sequence reads TGTGCCAGCAGCACTAGCGGCACAGATACGCAGTATTTT. The resulting protein is CASSTSGTDTQYF.